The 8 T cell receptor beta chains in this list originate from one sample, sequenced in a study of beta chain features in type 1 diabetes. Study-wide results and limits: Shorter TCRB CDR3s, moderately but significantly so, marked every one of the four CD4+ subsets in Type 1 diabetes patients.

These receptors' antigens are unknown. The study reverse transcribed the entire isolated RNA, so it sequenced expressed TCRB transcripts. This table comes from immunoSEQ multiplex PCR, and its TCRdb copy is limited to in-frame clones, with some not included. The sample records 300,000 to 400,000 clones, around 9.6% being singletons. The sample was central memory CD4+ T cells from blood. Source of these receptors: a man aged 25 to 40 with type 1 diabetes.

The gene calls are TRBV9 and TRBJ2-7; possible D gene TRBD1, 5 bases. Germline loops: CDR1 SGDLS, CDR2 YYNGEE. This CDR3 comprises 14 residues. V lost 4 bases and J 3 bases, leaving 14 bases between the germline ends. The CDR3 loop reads CASSPNTDSYEQYF. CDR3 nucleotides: TGTGCCAGCAGCCCCAATACTGACAGCTACGAGCAGTACTTC. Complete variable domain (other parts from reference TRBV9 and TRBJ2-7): DSGVTQTPKHLITATGQRVTLRCSPRSGDLSVYWYQQSLDQGLQFLIQYYNGEERAKGNILERFSAQQFPDLHSELNLSSLELGDSALYFCASSPNTDSYEQYFGPGTRLTVT.

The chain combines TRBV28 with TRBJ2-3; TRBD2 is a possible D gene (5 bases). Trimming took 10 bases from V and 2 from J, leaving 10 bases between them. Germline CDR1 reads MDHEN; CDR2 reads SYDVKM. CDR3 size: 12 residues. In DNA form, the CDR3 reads TGTGCCACTACGGGAATCACAGATACGCAGTATTTT. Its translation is CATTGITDTQYF.

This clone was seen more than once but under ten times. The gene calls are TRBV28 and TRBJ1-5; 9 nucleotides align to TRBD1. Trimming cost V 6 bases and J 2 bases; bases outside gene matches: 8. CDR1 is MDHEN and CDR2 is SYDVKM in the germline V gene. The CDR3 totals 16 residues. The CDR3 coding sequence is TGTGCCAGCAGAACAGGGGGCGGTTGGGGCAATCAGCCCCAGCATTTT. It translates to CASRTGGGWGNQPQHF.

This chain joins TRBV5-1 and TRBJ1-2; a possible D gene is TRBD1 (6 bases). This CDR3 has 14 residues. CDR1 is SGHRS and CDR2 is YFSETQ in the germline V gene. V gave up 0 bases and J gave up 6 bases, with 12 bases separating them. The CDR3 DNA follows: TGCGCCAGCAGCTTGGCCGGACAGTCAGATGGCTACACCTTC. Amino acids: CASSLAGQSDGYTF. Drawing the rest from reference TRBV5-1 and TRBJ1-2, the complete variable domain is KAGVTQTPRYLIKTRGQQVTLSCSPISGHRSVSWYQQTPGQGLQFLFEYFSETQRNKGNFPGRFSGRQFSNSRSEMNVSTLELGDSALYLCASSLAGQSDGYTFGSGTRLTVV.

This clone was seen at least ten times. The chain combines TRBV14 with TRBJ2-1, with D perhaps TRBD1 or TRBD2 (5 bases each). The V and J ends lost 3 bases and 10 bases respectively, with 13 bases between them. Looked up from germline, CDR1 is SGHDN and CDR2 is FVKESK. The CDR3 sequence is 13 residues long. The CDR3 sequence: CASSQQTGTEQFF. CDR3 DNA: TGTGCCAGCAGCCAGCAGACCGGGACCGAGCAGTTCTTC. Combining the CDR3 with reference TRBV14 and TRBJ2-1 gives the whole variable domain EAGVTQFPSHSVIEKGQTVTLRCDPISGHDNLYWYRRVMGKEIKFLLHFVKESKQDESGMPNNRFLAERTGGTYSTLKVQPAELEDSGVYFCASSQQTGTEQFFGPGTRLTVL.

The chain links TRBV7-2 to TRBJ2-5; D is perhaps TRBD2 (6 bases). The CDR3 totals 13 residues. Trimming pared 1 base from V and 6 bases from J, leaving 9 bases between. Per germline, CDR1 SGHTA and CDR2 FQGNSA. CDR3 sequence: CASSLGLEQTQYF. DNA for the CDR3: TGTGCCAGCAGCTTAGGACTAGAGCAGACCCAGTACTTC.

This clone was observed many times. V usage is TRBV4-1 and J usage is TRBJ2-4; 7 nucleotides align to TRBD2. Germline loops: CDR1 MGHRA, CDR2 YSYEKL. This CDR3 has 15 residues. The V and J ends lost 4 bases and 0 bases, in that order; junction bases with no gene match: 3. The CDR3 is CASSRLAGAKNIQYF. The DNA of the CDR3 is TGCGCCAGCAGCCGATTAGCGGGAGCCAAAAACATTCAGTACTTC.

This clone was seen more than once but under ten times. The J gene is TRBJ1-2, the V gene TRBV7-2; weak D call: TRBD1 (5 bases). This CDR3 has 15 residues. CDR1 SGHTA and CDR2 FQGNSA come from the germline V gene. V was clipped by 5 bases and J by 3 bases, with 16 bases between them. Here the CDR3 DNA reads TGTGCCAGCAGCCCCCACGGGGGGGAGGACTATGGCTACACCTTC. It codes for CASSPHGGEDYGYTF.